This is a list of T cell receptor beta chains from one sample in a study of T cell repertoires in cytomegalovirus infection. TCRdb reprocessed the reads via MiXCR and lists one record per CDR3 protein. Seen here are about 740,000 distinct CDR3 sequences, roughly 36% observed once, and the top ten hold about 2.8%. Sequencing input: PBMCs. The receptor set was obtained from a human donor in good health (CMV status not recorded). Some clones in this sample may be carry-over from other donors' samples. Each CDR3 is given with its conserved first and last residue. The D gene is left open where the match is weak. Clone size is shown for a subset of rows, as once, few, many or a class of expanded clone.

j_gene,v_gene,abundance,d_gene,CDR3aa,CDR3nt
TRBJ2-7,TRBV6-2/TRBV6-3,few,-,CASMFGLSYEQYF,TGTGCCAGCATGTTTGGGTTGTCCTACGAGCAGTACTTC
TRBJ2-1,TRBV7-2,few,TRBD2,CASSPVGGERGLRQFF,TGTGCCAGCAGCCCAGTGGGAGGGGAGCGGGGGTTACGGCAGTTCTTC
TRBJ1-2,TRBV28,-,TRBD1,CASSLQQGRAYGYTF,TGTGCCAGCAGTTTACAACAGGGGAGGGCCTATGGCTACACCTTC
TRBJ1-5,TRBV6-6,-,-,CASSTITGLFGNQPQPF,TGTGCCAGCAGTACCATTACAGGTCTCTTCGGCAATCAGCCCCAGCCTTTT
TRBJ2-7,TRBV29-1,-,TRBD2,CSVETSGAYEQYF,TGCAGCGTTGAGACTAGCGGGGCCTACGAGCAGTACTTC
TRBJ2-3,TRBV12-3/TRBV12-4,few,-,CASRASDGDRTDTQYF,TGTGCCAGCAGGGCCTCTGACGGGGACCGCACAGATACGCAGTATTTT
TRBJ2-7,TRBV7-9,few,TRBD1,CASSTARDRDTEQYF,TGTGCCAGCAGCACGGCAAGGGACAGGGATACCGAGCAGTACTTC
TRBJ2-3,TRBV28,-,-,CASRVGASTSTDTQYF,TGTGCCAGCAGGGTGGGAGCATCCACTAGCACAGATACGCAGTATTTT
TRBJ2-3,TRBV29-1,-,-,CSVERGGRDTQYF,TGCAGCGTTGAAAGGGGGGGAAGGGATACGCAGTATTTT
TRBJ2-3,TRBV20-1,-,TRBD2,CSSTPGTSGSSTQYF,TGCAGTTCCACTCCCGGGACTAGCGGGAGTAGTACGCAGTATTTT
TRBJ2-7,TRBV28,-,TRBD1,CASRLPGQGYEQYF,TGTGCCAGCAGACTCCCGGGACAGGGGTACGAGCAGTACTTC
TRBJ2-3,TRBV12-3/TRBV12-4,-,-,CASSLGPATDTQYF,TGTGCCAGCAGTTTGGGCCCAGCCACAGATACGCAGTATTTT
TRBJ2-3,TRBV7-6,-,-,CASSLDASNTQYF,TGTGCCAGCAGCTTAGATGCCTCAAATACGCAGTATTTT
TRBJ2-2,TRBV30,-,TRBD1,CAWGQDNTGELFF,TGTGCCTGGGGACAGGATAACACCGGGGAGCTGTTTTTT
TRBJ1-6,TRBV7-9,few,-,CASSTTNSPLHF,TGTGCCAGCAGCACCACTAATTCACCCCTCCACTTT
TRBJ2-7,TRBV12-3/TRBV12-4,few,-,CASSPDSADEQYF,TGTGCCAGCAGTCCAGACTCGGCGGACGAGCAGTACTTC
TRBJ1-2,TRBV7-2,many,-,CASSPGVYGYTF,TGTGCCAGCAGCCCAGGGGTGTATGGCTACACCTTC
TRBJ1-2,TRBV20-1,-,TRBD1,CSARRDRGDGYGYTF,TGCAGTGCTAGGCGAGACAGGGGAGATGGCTATGGCTACACCTTC
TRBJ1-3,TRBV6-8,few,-,CASSPGTQTGNTIYF,TGTGCCAGCAGTCCAGGGACTCAAACTGGAAACACCATATATTTT
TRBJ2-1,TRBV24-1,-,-,CATSDPSGGGVNEQFF,TGTGCCACCAGTGATCCCTCTGGGGGAGGTGTAAATGAGCAGTTCTTC
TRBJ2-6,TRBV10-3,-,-,CAITGDANVLTF,TGTGCCATCACCGGTGACGCCAACGTCCTGACTTTC
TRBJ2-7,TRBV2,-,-,CASSSQINEQYF,TGTGCCAGCTCCAGTCAGATTAACGAGCAGTACTTC
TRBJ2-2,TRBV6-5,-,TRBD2,CASSSLGLAGLNTGELFF,TGTGCCAGCAGTTCCCTGGGACTAGCGGGGTTGAACACCGGGGAGCTGTTTTTT
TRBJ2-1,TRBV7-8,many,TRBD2,CASTQGTSGVRNEQFF,TGTGCCAGCACCCAAGGTACTAGCGGGGTACGTAATGAGCAGTTCTTC
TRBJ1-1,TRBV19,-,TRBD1,CASSITDTGGTEAFF,TGTGCCAGTAGTATAACCGACACAGGGGGCACTGAAGCTTTCTTT
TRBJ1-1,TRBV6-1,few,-,CASSYGLRDVNTEAFF,TGTGCCAGCAGTTACGGGTTAAGAGACGTGAACACTGAAGCTTTCTTT
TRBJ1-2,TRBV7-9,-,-,CASSSRNAGVVDGYTF,TGTGCCAGCAGCTCCAGAAATGCAGGGGTAGTGGATGGCTACACCTTC
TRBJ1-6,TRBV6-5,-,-,CASSHRSGSSSPLHF,TGTGCCAGCAGCCATAGGTCGGGTAGTAGTTCACCCCTCCACTTT